This T cell receptor (beta chain) was sequenced during a study of T cells of healthy individuals. This clonotype was seen ten or more times. TCRdb recomputed calls from the 5' RACE reads with MiXCR, one row per CDR3 protein. The sample lists 38,000 or so distinct CDR3 sequences, about 4.5% occurring once. This CDR3 is 16 amino acids long. The ends lost 0 bases at V and 4 bases at J; junction bases unmatched: 6. Germline V gene lookup returns CDR1 MNHEY and CDR2 SMNVEV (reference sequence). This TCR derives from a human donor in good health. The chain carries TRBV27 and TRBJ2-7, with 10 nucleotides matching TRBD1. The CDR3 sequence is CASSLSGQGQEYEQYF. The CDR3 nucleotides read TGTGCCAGCAGTTTATCGGGACAGGGGCAGGAGTACGAGCAGTACTTC.